The present T cell receptor beta chain was sequenced within a study of OX40 agonist ivuxolimab in advanced cancers. Overall study: Age averaged around 60 years (range roughly 23 to 80), and around 87% were male. Having had anti-PD-1, anti-PD-L1 or anti-CTLA-4 therapy before was allowed, and 40% to 45% had some. Study-wide points: CD4+ and CD8+ T cells in blood underwent clonal expansion by week 6 at 0.1 to 3.0 mg/kg. Some of the lowest clonal expansion was seen in partial responders at 0.1-3.0 mg/kg.

The method was immunoSEQ multiplex PCR; TCRdb's version includes in-frame clones alone and lacks a portion of them. This table holds some 65,000 clones, about 90% found once. Turning to this clone: The antigen is undetermined.

Germline V gene data show CDR1 as SGHDT and CDR2 as YYEEEE. The CDR3 is 15 amino acids. Trimming left V 4 bases short and J 0 bases short, with 12 bases between. The TCR comes from an adult with an advanced solid tumor such as melanoma, head and neck, liver or kidney cancer. The sample consisted of CD4+ or CD8+ T cells sorted from blood, taken in a trial of the OX40 agonist ivuxolimab. The chain recombines TRBV5-6 with TRBJ2-3, with no clear D. CDR3 protein: CASSQRPSSTDTQYF. CDR3 DNA sequence: TGTGCCAGCAGCCAACGGCCGTCTAGCACAGATACGCAGTATTTT.